This T cell receptor (beta chain) was profiled in a study of T cell responses to AZD1222 COVID-19 vaccine. Study outcomes and limitations: Among AZD1222 vaccinees, only 5 to 7 were seropositive at baseline. Vaccine-related CD4 TCRs covered spike, predominating at 160-218 and 743-854. Clonal diversity was possibly underestimated, and the donors were mostly white British, with more females.

The method was immunoSEQ multiplex PCR; TCRdb's version includes in-frame clones alone and lacks a portion of them. The sample comprises some 83,000 clones, 75% to 90% of which are singletons, and roughly 5% rests with the top ten. Concerning this clone: Its specificity is not known.

CDR3 size: 14 residues. With 3 bases removed from V and 0 bases from J, the gap between germline ends came to 8 bases. Germline V lookup: CDR1 KGHSH, CDR2 LQKENI. The gene calls are TRBV18 and TRBJ1-1; D call uncertain. This clonotype originated in an adult who received the AZD1222 COVID-19 vaccine. The specimen was peripheral blood, collected 28 days after the second AZD1222 dose. CDR3 bases: TGTGCCAGCTCACCCGGACCCGTGAACACTGAAGCTTTCTTT. Its translation is CASSPGPVNTEAFF.